The 9 T cell receptor beta chains reported below all come from one sample, sequenced in a study of cytomegalovirus exposure and HLA in healthy donors. This PCR relied on a set of 60 Vbeta primers and 13 Jbeta primers. Libraries were prepared by immunoSEQ multiplex PCR; TCRdb keeps only in-frame clonotypes and omits some of them. The profile shows some 80,000 clones, 60% to 85% of them singletons. The source material was PBMCs. The receptors shown here come from a man aged 35 to 55 in good health and CMV-seronegative.

The genes are TRBV7-9 and TRBJ2-7; 10 bases align to TRBD2. Germline V gene data show CDR1 as SEHNR and CDR2 as FQNEAQ (reference sequence). The junction had 6 bases not matched to a gene; V was cut back by 5 bases and J by 2 bases. This CDR3 has 15 amino acids. The CDR3 region is CASSHSGRPPYEQYF. In DNA, the CDR3 is TGTGCCAGCAGCCATAGCGGGAGGCCCCCCTACGAGCAGTACTTC.

Only one count was recorded for this clone. The rearrangement uses TRBV7-9 and TRBJ1-4; 7 bases align to TRBD1. Germline CDR1 and CDR2: SEHNR and FQNEAQ (reference sequence). J gave up 4 bases and V 5 bases, and 7 bases lay outside the gene matches. CDR3 length equals 15 residues. The CDR3 nucleotides are TGTGCCAGCAGCCCTACAGGGGCCGATAATGAAAAACTGTTTTTT. Its translation: CASSPTGADNEKLFF. Looking up the rest from reference TRBV7-9 and TRBJ1-4 gives the full variable domain: DTGVSQNPRHKITKRGQNVTFRCDPISEHNRLYWYRQTLGQGPEFLTYFQNEAQLEKSRLLSDRFSAERPKGSFSTLEIQRTEQGDSAMYLCASSPTGADNEKLFFGSGTQLSVL.

The chain combines TRBV14 with TRBJ2-1, with 8 bases fitting TRBD2. The CDR3 runs to 17 residues. Germline values: CDR1 SGHDN, CDR2 FVKESK. V lost 1 base, J lost 9 bases, and 14 bases stayed unmatched. The CDR3 DNA sequence: TGTGCCAGCAGCCAAGCGAGAGTAGCGGGGTCCTTAGGTGAGCAGTTCTTC. It translates to CASSQARVAGSLGEQFF.

The chain combines TRBV5-1 with TRBJ2-7; D not certain. Deletions cut 1 base from V and 2 bases from J, with 13 bases between. CDR1 and CDR2 from the germline V gene are SGHRS and YFSETQ. The CDR3 has 15 residues. In DNA form, the CDR3 reads TGCGCCAGCAGCTTGAATGCGGATCCGACCTACGAGCAGTACTTC. This gives the protein CASSLNADPTYEQYF.

The chain joins TRBV7-6 to TRBJ2-7; 7 nucleotides line up with TRBD1. The CDR3 has 14 amino acids. V shed 4 bases and J 5 bases; nucleotides not matched to a gene: 8. Germline V gene lookup returns CDR1 SGHVS and CDR2 FNYEAQ. This CDR3 reads CASSYGYRGDEQYF. In nucleotides, the CDR3 is TGTGCCAGCAGCTATGGGTACAGGGGCGACGAGCAGTACTTC. The full variable domain, in which reference TRBV7-6 and TRBJ2-7 provide the parts outside the CDR3, is GAGVSQSPRYKVTKRGQDVALRCDPISGHVSLYWYRQALGQGPEFLTYFNYEAQQDKSGLPNDRFSAERPEGSISTLTIQRTEQRDSAMYRCASSYGYRGDEQYFGPGTRLTVT.

This clone turned up a few times. The chain combines TRBV6-1 with TRBJ2-3, with 8 bases matching TRBD1. V shed 9 bases, J shed 0 bases, and the junction held 8 bases outside the gene matches. Germline CDR1 is MNHNS and CDR2 is SASEGT. This CDR3 is built from 15 residues. The CDR3 DNA reads TGTGCCAGTTGCACAGGGGGTTCTAGCACAGATACGCAGTATTTT. Translating gives CASCTGGSSTDTQYF.

The J gene is TRBJ1-5, the V gene TRBV5-1, with 8 bases that match TRBD1. V shed 0 bases and J 6 bases; nucleotides not matched to a gene: 2. In germline, CDR1 is SGHRS, CDR2 YFSETQ. The CDR3 totals 14 residues. The CDR3 loop reads CASSLAGGPQPQHF. CDR3 DNA: TGCGCCAGCAGCTTGGCAGGGGGCCCTCAGCCCCAGCATTTT.

J is TRBJ2-6 and V is TRBV27, with 7 positions matching TRBD1. The CDR3 spans 21 residues. The V gene's germline CDR1 is MNHEY and CDR2 SMNVEV (reference sequence). V gave up 6 bases and J gave up 0 bases; unmatched junction bases: 20. CDR3 nucleotides: TGTGCCAGCAGCCACCCTAAGGCACGCGCTGACAGGGACTCTGGGGCCAACGTCCTGACTTTC. This sequence encodes CASSHPKARADRDSGANVLTF.

The chain recombines TRBV9 with TRBJ2-2; the match to TRBD2 covers 8 bases. This CDR3 comprises 16 residues. CDR1 is SGDLS and CDR2 is YYNGEE in the germline V gene. V gave up 4 bases and J gave up 0 bases; unmatched junction bases: 5. The CDR3 loop is CASSPSAGANTGELFF. The CDR3 DNA reads as TGTGCCAGCAGCCCGTCAGCGGGAGCGAACACCGGGGAGCTGTTTTTT.